The entry below describes one T cell receptor (beta chain). Antigen: not known. The data were taken from a study of CD8+ T cells in alopecia areata. Study-level results: Because one nonresponder was included, the link of baseline CD8+ expansion to response is considered uncertain. Normal scalp showed lower clonality than lesional scalp, especially alopecia totalis/universalis.

Following RNA extraction, reverse transcription yielded cDNA that acted as the sequencing template. The data were produced by immunoSEQ multiplex PCR, yet TCRdb's version contains in-frame clones alone and is incomplete. The sample comprises some 120,000 clones, approximately 60% of which are singletons, and 5.7% rests with the top ten. Treatment: oral pan-JAK inhibitor, 5-10 mg twice daily. This sample comprised CD4+ T cells sorted from blood, obtained at week 4, from a patient treated with tofacitinib. The TCR comes from a human donor with alopecia areata.

The CDR3, as DNA: TGTGCCAGCAACAGGTACCAAGAGACCCAGTACTTC. Amino acids: CASNRYQETQYF. This sequence joins TRBV11-2 and TRBJ2-5, with TRBD1 as a possible D gene (5 bases). Germline assignment: CDR1 SGHAT and CDR2 FQNNGV. This CDR3 has 12 amino acids. V shed 7 bases and J shed 0 bases, with 6 bases lying between them.